This TCR beta chain was sequenced during a study of cytomegalovirus exposure and HLA in healthy donors. In regard to this clone: Its cognate antigen is unknown.

The PCR was carried out with 60 Vbeta primers and 13 Jbeta primers. Generated by immunoSEQ multiplex PCR, the TCRdb table keeps only in-frame clones and is missing some. Among 150,000 to 200,000 clones listed, around 78% were seen once. Study outcomes and limitations: Overall, about 160 TCR beta chains were annotated as cytomegalovirus-associated. Indistinguishable V segments such as TRBV6-2 and TRBV6-3 were excluded. An assumption of roughly uniform sequencing depth across donors underlay the presence/absence analyses.

The CDR3 runs to 16 residues. The J segment lost 8 bases and the V segment lost 3 bases, leaving 11 bases of the junction unmatched. Germline V gene lookup returns CDR1 LNHDA and CDR2 SQIVND (reference sequence). Sample: PBMCs. The chain carries TRBV19 and TRBJ2-1; 9 nucleotides line up with TRBD2. The sequence was collected from a woman in her twenties or thirties in good health and CMV-seropositive. The CDR3 DNA follows: TGTGCCAGTAGTATTAACCCTAGCGGGATAATGGATGAGCAGTTCTTC. Its protein is CASSINPSGIMDEQFF.